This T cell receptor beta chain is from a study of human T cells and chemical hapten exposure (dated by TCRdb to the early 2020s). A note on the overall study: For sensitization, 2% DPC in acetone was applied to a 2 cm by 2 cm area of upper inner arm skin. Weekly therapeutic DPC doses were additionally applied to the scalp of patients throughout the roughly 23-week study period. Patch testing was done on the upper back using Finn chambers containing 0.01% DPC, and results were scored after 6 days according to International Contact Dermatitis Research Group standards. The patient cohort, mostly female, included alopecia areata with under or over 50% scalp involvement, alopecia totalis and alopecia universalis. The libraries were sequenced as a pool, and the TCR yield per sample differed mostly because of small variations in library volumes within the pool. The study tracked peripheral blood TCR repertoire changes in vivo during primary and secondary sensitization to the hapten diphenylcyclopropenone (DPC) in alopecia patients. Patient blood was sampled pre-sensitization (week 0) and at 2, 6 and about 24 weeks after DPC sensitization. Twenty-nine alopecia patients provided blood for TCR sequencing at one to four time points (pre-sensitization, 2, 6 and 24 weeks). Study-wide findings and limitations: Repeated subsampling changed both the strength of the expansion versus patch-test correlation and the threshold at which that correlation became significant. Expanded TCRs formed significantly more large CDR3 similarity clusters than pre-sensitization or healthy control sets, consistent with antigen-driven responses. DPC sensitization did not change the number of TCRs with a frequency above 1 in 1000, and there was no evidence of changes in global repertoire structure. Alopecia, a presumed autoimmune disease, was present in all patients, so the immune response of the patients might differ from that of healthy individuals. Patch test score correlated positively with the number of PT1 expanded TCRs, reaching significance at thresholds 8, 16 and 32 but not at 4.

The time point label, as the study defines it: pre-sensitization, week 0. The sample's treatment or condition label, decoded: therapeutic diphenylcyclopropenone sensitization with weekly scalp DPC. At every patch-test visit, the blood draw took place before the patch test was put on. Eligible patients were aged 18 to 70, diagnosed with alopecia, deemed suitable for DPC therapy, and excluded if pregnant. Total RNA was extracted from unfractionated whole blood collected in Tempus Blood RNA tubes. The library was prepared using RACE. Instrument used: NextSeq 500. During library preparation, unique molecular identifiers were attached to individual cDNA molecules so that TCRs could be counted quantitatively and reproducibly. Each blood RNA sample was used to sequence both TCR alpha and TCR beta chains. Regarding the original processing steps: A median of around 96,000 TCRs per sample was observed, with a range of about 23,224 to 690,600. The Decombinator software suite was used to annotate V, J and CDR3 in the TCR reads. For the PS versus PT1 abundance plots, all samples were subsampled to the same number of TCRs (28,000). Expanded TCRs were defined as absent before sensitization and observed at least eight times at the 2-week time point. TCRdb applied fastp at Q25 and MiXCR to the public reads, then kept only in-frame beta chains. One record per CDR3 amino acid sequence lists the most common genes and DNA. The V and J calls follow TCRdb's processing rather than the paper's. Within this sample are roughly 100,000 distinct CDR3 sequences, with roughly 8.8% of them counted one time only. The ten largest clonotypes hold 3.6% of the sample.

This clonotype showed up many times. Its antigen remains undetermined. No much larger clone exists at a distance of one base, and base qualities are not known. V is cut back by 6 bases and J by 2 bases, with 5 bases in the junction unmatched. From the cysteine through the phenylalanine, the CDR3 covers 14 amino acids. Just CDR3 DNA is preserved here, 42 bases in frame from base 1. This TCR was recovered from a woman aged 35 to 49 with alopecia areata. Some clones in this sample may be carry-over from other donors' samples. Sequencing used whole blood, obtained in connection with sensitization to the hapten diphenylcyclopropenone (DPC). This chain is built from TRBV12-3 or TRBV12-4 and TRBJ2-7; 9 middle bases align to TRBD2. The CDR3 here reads CASRTSGGAYEQYF. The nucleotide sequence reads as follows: TGTGCCAGCAGGACTAGCGGTGGGGCCTACGAGCAGTACTTC.